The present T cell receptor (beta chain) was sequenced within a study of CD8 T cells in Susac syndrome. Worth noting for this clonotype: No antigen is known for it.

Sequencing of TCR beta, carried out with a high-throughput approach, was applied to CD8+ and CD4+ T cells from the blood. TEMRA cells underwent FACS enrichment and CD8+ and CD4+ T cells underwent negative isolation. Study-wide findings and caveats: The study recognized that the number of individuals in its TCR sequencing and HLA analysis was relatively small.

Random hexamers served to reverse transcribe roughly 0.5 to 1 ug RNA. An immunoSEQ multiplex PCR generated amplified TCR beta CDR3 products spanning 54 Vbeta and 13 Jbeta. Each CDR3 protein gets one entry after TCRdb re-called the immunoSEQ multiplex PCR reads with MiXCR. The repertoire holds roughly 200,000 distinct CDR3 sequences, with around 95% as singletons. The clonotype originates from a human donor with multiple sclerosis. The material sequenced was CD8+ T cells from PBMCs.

Written as DNA, the CDR3 is TGTGCCAGCAGCGAATCTAGCGGGAGGTATGCAGATACGCAGTATTTT. Its translation is CASSESSGRYADTQYF. The rearrangement uses TRBV9 and TRBJ2-3, with 11 bases fitting TRBD2. V shed 3 bases and J 4 bases; nucleotides not matched to a gene: 7. Germline CDR1 SGDLS, CDR2 YYNGEE. CDR3 length equals 16 residues. Full variable domain (remainder filled in from reference TRBV9 and TRBJ2-3): DSGVTQTPKHLITATGQRVTLRCSPRSGDLSVYWYQQSLDQGLQFLIQYYNGEERAKGNILERFSAQQFPDLHSELNLSSLELGDSALYFCASSESSGRYADTQYFGPGTRLTVL.